This T cell receptor beta chain is from a study of technical replicates of blood from a few donors. Germline V gives CDR1 LGHNA, CDR2 YSLEER. The V gene lost 0 bases and the J gene lost 6 bases, with 14 bases spanning the gap. The CDR3 contains 15 residues. Measured with immunoSEQ multiplex PCR; TCRdb has only the in-frame clones, and not every one. The sample yields approximately 81,000 clones, roughly four fifths seen once. What was sequenced was PBMCs. The genes are TRBV4-3 and TRBJ1-2; D is perhaps TRBD1 (6 bases). The origin of this receptor is a human donor in good health. Some clones in this sample may be carry-over from other donors' samples. The CDR3 region has the DNA TGCGCCAGCAGCCAAGATTGGGGGCAGGGTCATGGCTACACCTTC. It is translated as CASSQDWGQGHGYTF.